The rows below give T cell receptor beta chains drawn from one sample of a study of T cell responses to AZD1222 COVID-19 vaccine. Measured with immunoSEQ multiplex PCR; TCRdb has only the in-frame clones, and not every one. This repertoire shows over 75,000 clones, approximately 88% found once; its top ten account for over 2%. Sequencing was performed on peripheral blood, taken on day 0 of AZD1222 vaccination. The source of these receptors is an adult in good health. CDR3s include the opening cysteine and the closing phenylalanine or tryptophan. D genes are given only for firm matches. Clone size is not always given. Where it is, it says once, few, many or a class for expanded clones.

clone size: .
D gene: .
V gene: TRBV15
J gene: TRBJ2-2
CDR3 DNA: TGTGCCACCAGCAGAGGATTGGGCGGGAACACCGGGGAGCTGTTTTTT
CDR3 protein: CATSRGLGGNTGELFF

clone size: once
D gene: TRBD2
V gene: TRBV10-3
J gene: TRBJ2-1
CDR3 DNA: TGTGCCATCAGTGGTACACTGACTAGCGGGGGCGGAAATGAGCAGTTCTTC
CDR3 protein: CAISGTLTSGGGNEQFF

clone size: once
D gene: .
V gene: TRBV7-8
J gene: TRBJ1-3
CDR3 DNA: TGTGCCAGCAGCCCCCGAAACCGAGCCTCTGGAAACACCATATATTTT
CDR3 protein: CASSPRNRASGNTIYF

clone size: .
D gene: .
V gene: TRBV7-6
J gene: TRBJ2-1
CDR3 DNA: TGTGCCAGCACCTCCGTCGCCGGGGGGCTGGGTGGCAATGAGCAGTTCTTC
CDR3 protein: CASTSVAGGLGGNEQFF

clone size: .
D gene: .
V gene: TRBV7-2
J gene: TRBJ1-2
CDR3 DNA: TGTGCCAGCAGCTTAGCGTCCAGGGAGGACGGCTACACCTTC
CDR3 protein: CASSLASREDGYTF

clone size: .
D gene: .
V gene: TRBV5-1
J gene: TRBJ2-2
CDR3 DNA: TGCGCCAGCAGCTTGGATGTCGGGGAGCTGTTTTTT
CDR3 protein: CASSLDVGELFF

clone size: .
D gene: TRBD2
V gene: TRBV9
J gene: TRBJ2-3
CDR3 DNA: TGTGCCAGCAGCGTAGTCTCGCGGGGGGATACGCAGTATTTT
CDR3 protein: CASSVVSRGDTQYF

clone size: .
D gene: .
V gene: TRBV7-2
J gene: TRBJ1-2
CDR3 DNA: TGTGCCAGCAGCTTAGCGAAGGAATCGTTTGGCTACACCTTC
CDR3 protein: CASSLAKESFGYTF

clone size: .
D gene: TRBD1
V gene: TRBV6-5
J gene: TRBJ2-5
CDR3 DNA: TGTGCCAACGGGGGACAGGGGGATGGGGAGACCCAGTACTTC
CDR3 protein: CANGGQGDGETQYF

clone size: once
D gene: TRBD1
V gene: TRBV27
J gene: TRBJ1-2
CDR3 DNA: TGTGCCAGCAGTTTAATGCCAGGGGGCCTAAATGGCTACACCTTC
CDR3 protein: CASSLMPGGLNGYTF

clone size: .
D gene: .
V gene: TRBV3-1/TRBV3-2
J gene: TRBJ2-1
CDR3 DNA: TGTGCCAGCAGCCAAGGTGGTCCCCCCAGGGGGGAGTTCTTC
CDR3 protein: CASSQGGPPRGEFF

clone size: .
D gene: TRBD2
V gene: TRBV6-1
J gene: TRBJ2-3
CDR3 DNA: TGTGCCAGCAGTGTTACACCCGGGGGGGGCCGAGATACGCAGTATTTT
CDR3 protein: CASSVTPGGGRDTQYF

clone size: .
D gene: .
V gene: TRBV30
J gene: TRBJ1-4
CDR3 DNA: TGTGCCTGGAGTGTAGGTCCTAATGAAAAACTGTTTTTT
CDR3 protein: CAWSVGPNEKLFF

clone size: .
D gene: .
V gene: TRBV12-2
J gene: TRBJ1-2
CDR3 DNA: TGTGCAAGTCGCTTAGTAGCACAGGAATTTAACTATGGCTACACCTTC
CDR3 protein: CASRLVAQEFNYGYTF

clone size: .
D gene: .
V gene: TRBV18
J gene: TRBJ1-3
CDR3 DNA: TGTGCCAGCTCACCACTTGACGACAGGATTGGAAACACCATATATTTT
CDR3 protein: CASSPLDDRIGNTIYF

clone size: .
D gene: .
V gene: TRBV18
J gene: TRBJ2-1
CDR3 DNA: TGTGCCAGCTCACCACCCATGGCTAAGAGCTCCTACAATGAGCAGTTCTTC
CDR3 protein: CASSPPMAKSSYNEQFF

clone size: medium-sized
D gene: TRBD1
V gene: TRBV19
J gene: TRBJ1-1
CDR3 DNA: TGTGCCAGTGGTTACACAGGGGAAGGAACTGAAGCTTTCTTT
CDR3 protein: CASGYTGEGTEAFF

clone size: .
D gene: .
V gene: TRBV19
J gene: TRBJ2-7
CDR3 DNA: TGTGCCAGTAGCATGGCAGCGGCGGCCTCCTACGAGCAGTACTTC
CDR3 protein: CASSMAAAASYEQYF

clone size: .
D gene: .
V gene: TRBV4-3
J gene: TRBJ2-7
CDR3 DNA: TGCGCCAGCAGCCGGACTCGCAGCTCCTACGAGCAGTACTTC
CDR3 protein: CASSRTRSSYEQYF

clone size: .
D gene: .
V gene: TRBV6-1
J gene: TRBJ1-1
CDR3 DNA: TGTGCCAGCAGTGAAGGGGCGAACACTGAAGCTTTCTTT
CDR3 protein: CASSEGANTEAFF

clone size: .
D gene: .
V gene: TRBV30
J gene: TRBJ1-1
CDR3 DNA: TGTGCCTGGAGGGCCTTAATGGGGGGCACGGGCACTGAAGCTTTCTTT
CDR3 protein: CAWRALMGGTGTEAFF

clone size: .
D gene: .
V gene: TRBV12-3/TRBV12-4
J gene: TRBJ1-2
CDR3 DNA: TGTGCCAGCACTCAGGACGTATACTATGGCTACACCTTC
CDR3 protein: CASTQDVYYGYTF

clone size: .
D gene: TRBD2
V gene: TRBV7-3
J gene: TRBJ2-1
CDR3 DNA: TGTGCCAGCAGTCTTACCCGTGCCTATGCGGGACTAGATGATTATGAGCAGTTCTTC
CDR3 protein: CASSLTRAYAGLDDYEQFF

clone size: .
D gene: .
V gene: TRBV5-6
J gene: TRBJ2-1
CDR3 DNA: TGTGCCAGCACCCTAGTCAATGAGCAGTTCTTC
CDR3 protein: CASTLVNEQFF

clone size: .
D gene: .
V gene: TRBV28
J gene: TRBJ1-2
CDR3 DNA: TGTGCCAGCAGTTCACTGGGCTTAGGCTACACCTTC
CDR3 protein: CASSSLGLGYTF

clone size: .
D gene: .
V gene: TRBV14
J gene: TRBJ2-7
CDR3 DNA: TGTGCCAGCAGCCAAGATTTCGAGCAGTACTTC
CDR3 protein: CASSQDFEQYF

clone size: .
D gene: TRBD1
V gene: TRBV3-1/TRBV3-2
J gene: TRBJ2-1
CDR3 DNA: TGTGCCAGCAGCCGGACAGGGTTTATGACTTATTATCCGCTCTTC
CDR3 protein: CASSRTGFMTYYPLF

clone size: .
D gene: .
V gene: TRBV7-3
J gene: TRBJ2-7
CDR3 DNA: TGTGCCAGCAGCTTAATGCCAGGGTGGGACGAGCAGTACTTC
CDR3 protein: CASSLMPGWDEQYF

clone size: .
D gene: .
V gene: TRBV27
J gene: TRBJ2-7
CDR3 DNA: TGTGCCAGCAGTTTTCGGGGTTTCTCCTACGAGCAGTACTTC
CDR3 protein: CASSFRGFSYEQYF

clone size: .
D gene: TRBD1
V gene: TRBV7-9
J gene: TRBJ1-2
CDR3 DNA: TGTGCCAGCAGCTGGAATACAGGGGGGAGCTATGGCTACACCTTC
CDR3 protein: CASSWNTGGSYGYTF

clone size: .
D gene: .
V gene: TRBV6-1
J gene: TRBJ2-6
CDR3 DNA: TGTGCCAGCAGTGAAGCCGAGACCAGTGGGGCCAACGTCCTGACTTTC
CDR3 protein: CASSEAETSGANVLTF

clone size: .
D gene: TRBD1
V gene: TRBV27
J gene: TRBJ2-7
CDR3 DNA: TGTGCCAGCAGCCTGGGACAGGGTCCCTACGAGCAGTACTTC
CDR3 protein: CASSLGQGPYEQYF

clone size: .
D gene: .
V gene: TRBV5-4
J gene: TRBJ1-4
CDR3 DNA: TGTGCCAGCAGCTTGAAATTCCAGGGTAATGAAAAACTGTTTTTT
CDR3 protein: CASSLKFQGNEKLFF

clone size: .
D gene: TRBD1
V gene: TRBV14
J gene: TRBJ2-7
CDR3 DNA: TGTGCCAGCAGCCAACAGGGACAGCCAAGCTCCTACGAGCAGTACTTC
CDR3 protein: CASSQQGQPSSYEQYF

clone size: .
D gene: .
V gene: TRBV3-1/TRBV3-2
J gene: TRBJ2-7
CDR3 DNA: TGTGCCAGCAGCCAGGCTGAGACCGGTAGCGAGCAGTACTTC
CDR3 protein: CASSQAETGSEQYF

clone size: few
D gene: TRBD1
V gene: TRBV18
J gene: TRBJ2-3
CDR3 DNA: TGTGCCAGCTCACCGAACTCAGGGGGTTCCAGCACAGATACGCAGTATTTT
CDR3 protein: CASSPNSGGSSTDTQYF

clone size: .
D gene: .
V gene: TRBV27
J gene: TRBJ1-2
CDR3 DNA: TGTGCCAGCAAAAAAAATCCGGGGTATGGCTACACCTTC
CDR3 protein: CASKKNPGYGYTF

clone size: .
D gene: TRBD2
V gene: TRBV11-3
J gene: TRBJ2-1
CDR3 DNA: TGTGCCAGCAGCTTAGACGGTCTAGCGGGAGTTAGTGAGCAGTTCTTC
CDR3 protein: CASSLDGLAGVSEQFF

clone size: .
D gene: .
V gene: TRBV7-3
J gene: TRBJ1-6
CDR3 DNA: TGTGCCAGCAGCTTATATCCTCTTCGAGGGAACAATTCACCCCTCCACTTT
CDR3 protein: CASSLYPLRGNNSPLHF

clone size: medium-sized
D gene: .
V gene: TRBV7-8
J gene: TRBJ2-7
CDR3 DNA: TGTGCCAGCAGCTTAGTGGCCGGGGCGAGCTCCTACGAGCAGTACTTC
CDR3 protein: CASSLVAGASSYEQYF

clone size: .
D gene: .
V gene: TRBV2
J gene: TRBJ1-5
CDR3 DNA: TGTGCCAGCACCAGCTATAGCAATCAGCCCCAGCATTTT
CDR3 protein: CASTSYSNQPQHF

clone size: .
D gene: TRBD2
V gene: TRBV11-2
J gene: TRBJ2-5
CDR3 DNA: TGTGCCAGCAGCTTAGATCGGGACTACCCAACCGTCGAAGAGACCCAGTACTTC
CDR3 protein: CASSLDRDYPTVEETQYF

clone size: few
D gene: .
V gene: TRBV6-5
J gene: TRBJ1-2
CDR3 DNA: TGTGCCAGCCAAGACTATGGCTACACCTTC
CDR3 protein: CASQDYGYTF

clone size: .
D gene: .
V gene: TRBV6-1
J gene: TRBJ2-1
CDR3 DNA: TGTGCCAGCAGTGAATCCTTAGCATCCAATGAGCAGTTCTTC
CDR3 protein: CASSESLASNEQFF

clone size: .
D gene: TRBD1
V gene: TRBV19
J gene: TRBJ1-1
CDR3 DNA: TGTGCCAGTAGTGGGACAGATTCGAACACTGAAGCTTTCTTT
CDR3 protein: CASSGTDSNTEAFF

clone size: .
D gene: .
V gene: TRBV7-2
J gene: TRBJ2-1
CDR3 DNA: TGTGCCAGCAGCGACGCTCCCGGGAGCTACAATGAGCAGTTCTTC
CDR3 protein: CASSDAPGSYNEQFF

clone size: .
D gene: .
V gene: TRBV7-6
J gene: TRBJ2-7
CDR3 DNA: TGTGCCAGCAGCTTAGCGGCCGGAACCGGCAACTACGAGCAGTACTTC
CDR3 protein: CASSLAAGTGNYEQYF

clone size: .
D gene: TRBD1
V gene: TRBV7-9
J gene: TRBJ1-2
CDR3 DNA: TGTGCCAGCAGCTTAGAATCATCCAGGGGGCGGAGTGGCTACACCTTC
CDR3 protein: CASSLESSRGRSGYTF

clone size: .
D gene: TRBD1
V gene: TRBV7-4
J gene: TRBJ1-1
CDR3 DNA: TGTGCCAGCAGCGCGGACAGGGGAACTGAAGCTTTCTTT
CDR3 protein: CASSADRGTEAFF

clone size: .
D gene: .
V gene: TRBV29-1
J gene: TRBJ1-2
CDR3 DNA: TGCAGCGTGGGGGAAATTAGGGATGGCTACACCTTC
CDR3 protein: CSVGEIRDGYTF

clone size: .
D gene: .
V gene: TRBV5-6
J gene: TRBJ2-7
CDR3 DNA: TGTGCCAGCAGCTTTGGAGGAGGAGCCTCCTACGAGCAGTACTTC
CDR3 protein: CASSFGGGASYEQYF

clone size: .
D gene: .
V gene: TRBV27
J gene: TRBJ1-2
CDR3 DNA: TGTGCCAGCAACAACGCCCAGGGACATGGCTACACCTTC
CDR3 protein: CASNNAQGHGYTF

clone size: .
D gene: .
V gene: TRBV5-1
J gene: TRBJ1-1
CDR3 DNA: TGCGCCAGCAGACCAGGGGATTTAATGAACACTGAAGCTTTCTTT
CDR3 protein: CASRPGDLMNTEAFF

clone size: .
D gene: TRBD1
V gene: TRBV6-1
J gene: TRBJ1-2
CDR3 DNA: TGTGCCAGCAGTGATTCCCCCGACAGGGGGCTCTATGGCTACACCTTC
CDR3 protein: CASSDSPDRGLYGYTF